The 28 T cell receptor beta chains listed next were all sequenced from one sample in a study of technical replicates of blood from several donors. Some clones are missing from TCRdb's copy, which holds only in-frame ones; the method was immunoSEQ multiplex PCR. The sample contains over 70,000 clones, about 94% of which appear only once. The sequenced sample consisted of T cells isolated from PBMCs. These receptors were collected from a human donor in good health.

The DNA for the CDR3 is TGTGCCAGCAGCTTGGGCCCTGGGCAGCTCGGCACTGAAGCTTTCTTT. Translated, it gives CASSLGPGQLGTEAFF. The J gene is TRBJ1-1, the V gene TRBV5-4; D is undetermined. Trimming shortened V by 0 bases and J by 4 bases, and 16 bases separated the two germline ends. The CDR3 sequence is 16 residues long. Germline V gene data show CDR1 as SGHNT and CDR2 as YYREEE (reference sequence).

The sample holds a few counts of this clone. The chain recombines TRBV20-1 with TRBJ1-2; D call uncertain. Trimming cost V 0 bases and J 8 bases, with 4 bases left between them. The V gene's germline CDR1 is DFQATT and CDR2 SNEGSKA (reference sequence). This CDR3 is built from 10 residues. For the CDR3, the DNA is TGCAGTGCTAGAGATTTAGGCTACACCTTC. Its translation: CSARDLGYTF.

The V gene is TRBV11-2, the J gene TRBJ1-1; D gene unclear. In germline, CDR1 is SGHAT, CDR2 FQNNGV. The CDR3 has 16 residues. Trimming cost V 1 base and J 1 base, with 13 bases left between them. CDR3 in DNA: TGTGCCAGCAGCTTAGGGGGAGGCTTCCGGAACACTGAAGCTTTCTTT. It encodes CASSLGGGFRNTEAFF.

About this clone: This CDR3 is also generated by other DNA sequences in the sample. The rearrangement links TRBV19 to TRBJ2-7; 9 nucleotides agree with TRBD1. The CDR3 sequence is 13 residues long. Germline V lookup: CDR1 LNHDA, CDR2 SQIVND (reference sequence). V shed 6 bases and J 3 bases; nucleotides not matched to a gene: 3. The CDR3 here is CASRRDRDYEQYF. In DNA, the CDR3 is TGTGCCAGTAGAAGGGACAGGGACTACGAGCAGTACTTC.

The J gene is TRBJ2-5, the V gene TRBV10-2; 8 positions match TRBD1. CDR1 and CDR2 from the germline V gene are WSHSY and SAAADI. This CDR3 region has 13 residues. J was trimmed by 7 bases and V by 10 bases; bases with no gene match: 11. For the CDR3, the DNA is TGCGCCACCTCCGAGGACAGGGAGTGGACCCAGTACTTC. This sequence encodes CATSEDREWTQYF.

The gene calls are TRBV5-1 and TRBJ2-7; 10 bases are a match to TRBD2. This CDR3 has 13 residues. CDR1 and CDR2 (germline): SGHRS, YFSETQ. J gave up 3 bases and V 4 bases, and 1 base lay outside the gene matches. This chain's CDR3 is CASSPSGSYEQYF. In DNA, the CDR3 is TGCGCCAGCAGCCCTAGCGGGAGCTACGAGCAGTACTTC.

CDR3 region: CASSLADSYNEQFF. The CDR3, as DNA: TGTGCCAGCAGTTTGGCGGACTCCTACAATGAGCAGTTCTTC. The V call is TRBV27, the J call TRBJ2-1, with unresolved D. Germline assignment: CDR1 MNHEY and CDR2 SMNVEV (reference sequence). Deletions cut 3 bases from V and 0 bases from J, with 6 bases between. CDR3 size: 14 residues.

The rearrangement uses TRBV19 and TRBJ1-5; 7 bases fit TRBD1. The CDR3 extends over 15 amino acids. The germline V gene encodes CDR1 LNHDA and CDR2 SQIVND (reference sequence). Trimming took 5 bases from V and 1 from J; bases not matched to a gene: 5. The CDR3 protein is CASSLPTGSNQPQHF. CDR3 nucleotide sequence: TGTGCCAGTAGTCTCCCGACAGGGAGCAATCAGCCCCAGCATTTT.

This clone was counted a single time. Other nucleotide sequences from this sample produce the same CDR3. In nucleotides, the CDR3 is TGTGCCAGCAGCTTGCCGGGACAGGGAGTTTACGAGCAGTACTTC. It encodes CASSLPGQGVYEQYF. This chain joins TRBV5-4 and TRBJ2-7; the match to TRBD1 covers 9 bases. V dropped 1 base and J dropped 4; count of bases not matched to a gene: 6. CDR3 length: 15 residues. CDR1 is SGHNT and CDR2 is YYREEE in the germline V gene (reference sequence).

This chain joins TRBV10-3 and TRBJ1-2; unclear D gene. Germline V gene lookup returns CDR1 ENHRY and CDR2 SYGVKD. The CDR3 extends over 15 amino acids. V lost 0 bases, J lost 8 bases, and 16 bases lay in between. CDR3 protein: CAISESGYGRNGYTF. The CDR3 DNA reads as TGTGCCATCAGTGAGTCAGGTTACGGGAGAAACGGCTACACCTTC.

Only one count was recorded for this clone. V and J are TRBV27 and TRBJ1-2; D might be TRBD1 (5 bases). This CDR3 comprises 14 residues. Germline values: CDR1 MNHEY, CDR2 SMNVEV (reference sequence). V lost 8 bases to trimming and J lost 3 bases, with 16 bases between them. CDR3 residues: CASGSRGSYYGYTF. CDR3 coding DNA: TGTGCCAGCGGGTCAAGGGGTTCGTACTATGGCTACACCTTC.

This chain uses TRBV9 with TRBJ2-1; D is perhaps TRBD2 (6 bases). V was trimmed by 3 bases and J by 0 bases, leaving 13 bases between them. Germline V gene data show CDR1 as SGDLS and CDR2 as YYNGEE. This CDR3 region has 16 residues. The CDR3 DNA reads TGTGCCAGCAGCGCGGGACTGGCCAGCTCCTACAATGAGCAGTTCTTC. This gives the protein CASSAGLASSYNEQFF. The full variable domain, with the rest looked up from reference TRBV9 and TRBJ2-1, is DSGVTQTPKHLITATGQRVTLRCSPRSGDLSVYWYQQSLDQGLQFLIQYYNGEERAKGNILERFSAQQFPDLHSELNLSSLELGDSALYFCASSAGLASSYNEQFFGPGTRLTVL.

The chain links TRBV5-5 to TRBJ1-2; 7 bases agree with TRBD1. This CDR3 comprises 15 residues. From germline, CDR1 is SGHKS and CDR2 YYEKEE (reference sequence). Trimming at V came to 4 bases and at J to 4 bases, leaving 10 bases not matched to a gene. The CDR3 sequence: CASSERQGGLYGYTF. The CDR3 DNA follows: TGTGCCAGCAGCGAAAGGCAGGGGGGCCTCTATGGCTACACCTTC.

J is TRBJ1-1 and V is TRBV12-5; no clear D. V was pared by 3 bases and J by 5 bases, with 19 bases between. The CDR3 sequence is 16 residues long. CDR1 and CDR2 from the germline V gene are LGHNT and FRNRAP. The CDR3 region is CASGFSTMVDQTEAFF. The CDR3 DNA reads TGTGCTAGTGGTTTTAGTACTATGGTGGATCAAACTGAAGCTTTCTTT.

CDR3 in amino acids: CAWTFQGSTDTQYF. In DNA, the CDR3 is TGTGCCTGGACTTTTCAGGGAAGCACAGATACGCAGTATTTT. The J gene is TRBJ2-3, the V gene TRBV30; a possible D gene is TRBD1 (5 bases). Germline lookup yields CDR1 GTSNPN and CDR2 SVGIG (reference sequence). The CDR3 runs 14 residues. The germline V and J ends were trimmed by 4 bases and 0 bases, with 11 bases remaining between them.

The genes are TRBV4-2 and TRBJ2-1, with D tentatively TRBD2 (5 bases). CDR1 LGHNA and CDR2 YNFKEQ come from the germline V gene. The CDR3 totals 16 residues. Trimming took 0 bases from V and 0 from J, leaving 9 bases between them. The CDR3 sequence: CASSQERASSYNEQFF. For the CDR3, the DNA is TGTGCCAGCAGCCAAGAGAGGGCCAGCTCCTACAATGAGCAGTTCTTC.

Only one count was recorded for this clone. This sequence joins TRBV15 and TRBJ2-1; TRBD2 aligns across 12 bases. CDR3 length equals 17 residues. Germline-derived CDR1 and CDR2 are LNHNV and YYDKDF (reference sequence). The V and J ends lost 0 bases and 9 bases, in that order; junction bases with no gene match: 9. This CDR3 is CATSRDPASGRASEQFF. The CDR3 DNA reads TGTGCCACCAGCAGAGATCCCGCTAGCGGGAGGGCCTCTGAGCAGTTCTTC.

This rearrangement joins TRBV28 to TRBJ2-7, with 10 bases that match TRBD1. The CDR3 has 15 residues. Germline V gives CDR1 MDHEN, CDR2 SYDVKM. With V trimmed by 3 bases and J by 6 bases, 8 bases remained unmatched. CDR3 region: CASSFVGQGVGEQYF. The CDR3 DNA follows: TGTGCCAGCAGTTTTGTAGGACAGGGGGTTGGCGAGCAGTACTTC. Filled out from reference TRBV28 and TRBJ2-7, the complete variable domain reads DVKVTQSSRYLVKRTGEKVFLECVQDMDHENMFWYRQDPGLGLRLIYFSYDVKMKEKGDIPEGYSVSREKKERFSLILESASTNQTSMYLCASSFVGQGVGEQYFGPGTRLTVT.

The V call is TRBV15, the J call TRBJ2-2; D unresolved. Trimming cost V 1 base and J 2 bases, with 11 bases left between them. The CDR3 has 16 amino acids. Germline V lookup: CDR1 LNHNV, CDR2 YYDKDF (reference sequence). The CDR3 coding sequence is TGTGCCACCAGCAGAGTTTCCGGAGAAAACACCGGGGAGCTGTTTTTT. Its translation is CATSRVSGENTGELFF.

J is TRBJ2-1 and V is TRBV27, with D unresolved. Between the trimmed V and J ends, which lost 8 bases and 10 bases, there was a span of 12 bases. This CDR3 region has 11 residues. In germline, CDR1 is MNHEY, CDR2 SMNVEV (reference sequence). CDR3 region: CASSNRVEQFF. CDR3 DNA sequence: TGTGCCAGCTCCAATAGAGTAGAGCAGTTCTTC.

CDR3 in amino acids: CSATGNTEAFF. The CDR3 DNA follows: TGCAGCGCGACAGGGAACACTGAAGCTTTCTTT. The chain uses TRBV29-1 and TRBJ1-1; a weak D match, TRBD1 (6 bases). Germline loops: CDR1 SQVTM, CDR2 ANQGSEA. This CDR3 has 11 amino acids. Between the trimmed V and J ends, which lost 7 bases and 1 base, there was a span of 7 bases.

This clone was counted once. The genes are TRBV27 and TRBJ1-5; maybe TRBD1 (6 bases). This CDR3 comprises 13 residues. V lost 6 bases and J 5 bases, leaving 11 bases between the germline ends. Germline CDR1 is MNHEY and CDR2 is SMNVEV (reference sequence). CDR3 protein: CASRTGQHQPQHF. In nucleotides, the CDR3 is TGTGCCAGCAGAACAGGGCAGCATCAGCCCCAGCATTTT.

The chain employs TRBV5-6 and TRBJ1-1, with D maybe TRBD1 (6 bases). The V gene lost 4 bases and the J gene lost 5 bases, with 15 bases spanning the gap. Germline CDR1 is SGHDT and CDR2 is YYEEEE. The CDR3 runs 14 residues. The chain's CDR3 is CASSPKGVGTEAFF. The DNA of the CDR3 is TGTGCCAGCAGCCCGAAGGGGGTAGGAACTGAAGCTTTCTTT.

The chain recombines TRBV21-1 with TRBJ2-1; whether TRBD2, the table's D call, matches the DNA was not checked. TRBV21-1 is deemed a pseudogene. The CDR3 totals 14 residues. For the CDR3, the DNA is TGTGCCAGTAAGCTTCGCCTAGCGGGAGGCGGGCAGTTCTTC. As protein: CASKLRLAGGGQFF.

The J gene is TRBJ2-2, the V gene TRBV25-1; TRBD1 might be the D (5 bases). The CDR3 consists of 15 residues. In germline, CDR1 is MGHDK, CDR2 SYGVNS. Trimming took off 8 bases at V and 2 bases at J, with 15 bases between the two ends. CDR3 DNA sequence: TGTGCCAGCCGACCTGGGGCCGTAAACACCGGGGAGCTGTTTTTT. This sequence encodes CASRPGAVNTGELFF. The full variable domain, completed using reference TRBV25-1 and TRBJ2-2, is EADIYQTPRYLVIGTGKKITLECSQTMGHDKMYWYQQDPGMELHLIHYSYGVNSTEKGDLSSESTVSRIRTEHFPLTLESARPSHTSQYLCASRPGAVNTGELFFGEGSRLTVL.

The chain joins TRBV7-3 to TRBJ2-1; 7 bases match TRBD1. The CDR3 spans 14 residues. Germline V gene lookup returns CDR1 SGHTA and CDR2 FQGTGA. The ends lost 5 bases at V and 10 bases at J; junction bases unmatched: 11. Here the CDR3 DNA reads TGTGCCAGCAGCCCAGATGACAGGGTAAGGGAGCAGTTCTTC. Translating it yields CASSPDDRVREQFF.

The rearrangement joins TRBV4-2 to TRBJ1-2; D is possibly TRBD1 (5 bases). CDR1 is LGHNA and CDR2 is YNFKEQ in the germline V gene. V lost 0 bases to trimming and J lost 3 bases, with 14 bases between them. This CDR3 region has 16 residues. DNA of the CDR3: TGTGCCAGCAGCCAAGATCAGGCTGGGACTCACTATGGCTACACCTTC. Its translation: CASSQDQAGTHYGYTF.

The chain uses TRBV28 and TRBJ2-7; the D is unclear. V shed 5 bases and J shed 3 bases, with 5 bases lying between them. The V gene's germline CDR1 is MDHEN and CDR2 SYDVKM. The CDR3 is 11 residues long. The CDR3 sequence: CASSRHYEQYF. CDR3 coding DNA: TGTGCCAGCAGTAGACACTACGAGCAGTACTTC. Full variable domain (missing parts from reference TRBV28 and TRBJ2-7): DVKVTQSSRYLVKRTGEKVFLECVQDMDHENMFWYRQDPGLGLRLIYFSYDVKMKEKGDIPEGYSVSREKKERFSLILESASTNQTSMYLCASSRHYEQYFGPGTRLTVT.